This TCR beta chain originates from a study of CD8 T cells in Susac syndrome. At the level of the study: Within the sequenced Susac syndrome patient group, roughly 6 exhibited active disease and about eight were in remission.

cDNA came from approximately 0.5 to 1 ug RNA primed by random hexamers. Amplification of TCR beta CDR3 spanned 54 Vbeta and 13 Jbeta via immunoSEQ multiplex PCR. TCRdb fed the immunoSEQ multiplex PCR reads into MiXCR, producing one record per CDR3 protein. The data show some 200,000 distinct CDR3 sequences, about 95% seen once. With 1 base removed from V and 0 bases from J, the gap between germline ends came to 7 bases. The germline V gene encodes CDR1 SGHVS and CDR2 FNYEAQ. The CDR3 is 15 amino acids. CD8+ and CD4+ T cells circulating in blood were sequenced for TCR beta. Diagnostic criteria for definite or probable disease, in their recently defined form, were met by the patients with Susac syndrome.

The chain has TRBV7-6 and TRBJ1-3, with no clear D. Sequenced sample: CD8+ T cells from PBMCs. The receptor was isolated from a human donor with Susac syndrome. The CDR3 here is CASSLEPSSGNTIYF. CDR3 bases: TGTGCCAGCAGCTTAGAGCCCAGCTCTGGAAACACCATATATTTT.